This T cell receptor (beta chain) derives from a study of T cells after yellow fever vaccination (dated by TCRdb to the late 2010s). About the full investigation: Memory subsets (EM, EMRA, CM and Tscm) were sorted on a BD FACS Aria III using CD3, CD45RA, CCR7 and CD95 staining. The SMART-Seq v4 Ultra Low Input RNA kit was used to prepare libraries from fractions with low cell numbers. To follow T-cell clones before and after both primary and booster YFV17D yellow fever vaccination, bulk TCR alpha and beta repertoires underwent longitudinal sequencing. Two healthy male donors, one aged 18 to 30 and one aged 30 to 40 years, made up the cohort. Blood was collected at multiple timepoints before and after primary and secondary immunization, and bulk PBMC replicates and cell subsets were isolated. Memory subsets were sorted on days 0, 15 and 45 and at 18 months following primary vaccination, and on days 0, 15 and 45 following the 30-year booster. Summary of the overall study and its limitations: Computational filtering was needed because FACS-sorted repertoires could contain abundant contaminating clonotypes from the bulk population. On day 0, almost all vaccine-responding clonotypes were found to be below detection in the sorted memory subsets. Most clones expanded after primary vaccination (96% of CD4 and 80% to 90% of CD8) were re-detected after the booster, suggesting that broad memory maintenance occurred. Compared with the primary T-cell response, the secondary T-cell response was faster but weaker, reaching its peak on day 5 rather than on day 15. A small share of clonotypes occurred in both CD4 and CD8 compartments, likely arising from convergent recombination. Because only two donors were included in the study, the extent to which the findings can be generalized is limited.

In the paper's terms, the treatment or condition label means: live attenuated yellow fever vaccine strain. PBMCs were isolated from peripheral blood using a standard Ficoll-Paque protocol. The RNeasy Micro Kit was used to extract RNA from sorted memory subsets. V is pared back by 2 bases and J by 7 bases, with 15 bases lying between the germline termini. CDR1 LGHDT and CDR2 YNNKEL were looked up in the germline V gene (reference sequence). Counted from cysteine to phenylalanine, this CDR3 has 14 amino acids. Kept here is only the CDR3 DNA, which spans 42 bases and is read in frame from base 1. Ten or more counts support this clonotype. No clone much larger than this one lies a single base away; base qualities are absent. TCR cDNA was synthesized by 5'RACE template switching, which introduced a universal primer site and unique molecular identifiers. Priming for cDNA synthesis came from both the TCR alpha and TCR beta constant segments. Library amplification used two PCR steps, and the second PCR step added sample barcodes and sequencing adapters. Sequencing of libraries was performed on Illumina HiSeq 2500 (2x100 bp) or NovaSeq (2x150 bp). From the authors' description of their analysis: MIGEC handled demultiplexing of reads and collapsing into UMI consensus sequences, while MiXCR performed V(D)J alignment. Using edgeR on replicate PBMC samples, clonotypes were called vaccine-responding if FDR was below 0.01 and the log2 fold change was above 5 up to day 15. Each bulk clonotype was labeled CD4 or CD8 based on which sequenced repertoire, CD4 or CD8, contained the clonotype at higher abundance. To estimate how each clone was distributed across memory phenotypes, clonotype frequencies in memory subsets were weighted by FACS-sorted cell numbers. The public reads were reanalyzed by TCRdb: fastp trimming at Q25, MiXCR alignment, in-frame beta chains only. Duplicate CDR3 protein sequences are folded into a single record with the most common DNA and genes. TCRdb's processing, not the authors' own work, is the source of the V and J calls. The sample contains 25,000 to 35,000 distinct CDR3 sequences, roughly 5.9% of them found a single time. The top ten constitute approximately 25% of the sample.

This TCR was recovered from a man aged 25 to 40 who received the YFV17D yellow fever vaccine. The sequence links TRBV3-1 to TRBJ2-7, and perhaps TRBD1 as D gene, on 6 matching bases. The material sequenced was PBMCs, either bulk or a sorted T-cell subset (CD4+, CD8+, memory, or dextramer-sorted; not recorded which), taken on the day of the yellow fever booster vaccination. The base sequence is TGTGCCAGCAGCCAACAACCAGGGGCGTGGGAGCAGTACTTC. Its amino acids are CASSQQPGAWEQYF.